The 28 T cell receptor beta chains in this list originate from one sample, sequenced in a study of T-cell reconstitution after alpha-beta-depleted transplantation in children. The TCRbeta library incorporated unique molecular identifiers. TCRdb passed the PCR reads through MiXCR, listing each CDR3 protein once. In the table there are approximately 350,000 distinct CDR3 sequences, around a tenth of which are singletons. Sample: PBMCs from the stem cell graft donor, taken from the stem cell graft. These receptors all stem from a human donor who donated a stem cell graft to a child with acute lymphoblastic leukemia.

This clonotype was observed a handful of times. V is TRBV4-1 and J is TRBJ2-7; TRBD2 matches 15 bases. CDR1 MGHRA and CDR2 YSYEKL come from the germline V gene. The CDR3 extends over 16 amino acids. The V gene end was trimmed by 4 bases and the J gene end by 6 bases; junction bases not matched to a gene: 7. The CDR3 nucleotides are TGCGCCAGCAGCCGCGGACTAGCGGGAGGGCGTAGCGAGCAGTACTTC. Its protein product is CASSRGLAGGRSEQYF.

This chain uses TRBV20-1 with TRBJ2-3; 10 bases are a match to TRBD2. This CDR3 has 16 residues. Germline assignment: CDR1 DFQATT and CDR2 SNEGSKA (reference sequence). Germline trimming cut 5 bases from V and 2 bases from J; bases unmatched to any gene: 10. The CDR3 DNA sequence: TGCAGTGCTCCGGGAGGGCTAGCGGGAGCCACAGATACGCAGTATTTT. This translates into CSAPGGLAGATDTQYF.

The V and J genes are TRBV10-3 and TRBJ1-2; no clear D. Germline lookup yields CDR1 ENHRY and CDR2 SYGVKD. V was shortened by 2 bases and J by 7 bases, with 11 bases between the two germline ends. The CDR3 consists of 13 residues. The CDR3 is CAISETTAGGYTF. The DNA of the CDR3 is TGTGCCATCAGTGAGACCACTGCCGGTGGCTACACCTTC.

The sample holds many counts of this clonotype. The chain joins TRBV5-1 to TRBJ2-2; TRBD1 matches 11 bases. Trimming removed 2 bases from V and 7 bases from J; junction bases left unmatched: 4. CDR1 and CDR2 (germline): SGHRS, YFSETQ. This CDR3 spans 15 amino acids. The CDR3 DNA sequence: TGCGCCAGCAGCTTCGGACAGGGGGCCGGCGGGGAGCTGTTTTTT. It translates to CASSFGQGAGGELFF.

This clonotype was detected many times. This sequence joins TRBV7-3 and TRBJ2-3; 13 bases are a match to TRBD2. The CDR3 is made up of 18 amino acids. Trimming at V came to 3 bases and at J to 4 bases, leaving 10 bases not matched to a gene. Per germline, CDR1 SGHTA and CDR2 FQGTGA. CDR3 sequence: CASSFSNGLAGVADTQYF. CDR3 DNA sequence: TGTGCCAGCAGCTTTAGTAATGGACTAGCGGGAGTCGCAGATACGCAGTATTTT.

This clonotype was observed at least ten times. J is TRBJ2-1 and V is TRBV7-9, with 10 bases aligning to TRBD2. V shed 4 bases and J 7 bases; nucleotides not matched to a gene: 7. Germline-derived CDR1 and CDR2 are SEHNR and FQNEAQ (reference sequence). The CDR3 length is 15 residues. The CDR3: CASSSQAGGLNEQFF. Written as DNA, the CDR3 is TGTGCCAGCAGCTCTCAAGCGGGAGGGCTGAATGAGCAGTTCTTC.

This clonotype was counted only a few times. The gene calls are TRBV21-1 and TRBJ2-1; the D call in the table, TRBD2, was not verified against the DNA. TRBV21-1 is a known pseudogene. The CDR3 runs 13 residues. The CDR3 reads CASSKWTSGSPFF. The CDR3 DNA reads as TGTGCCAGCAGCAAATGGACTAGCGGGAGTCCGTTCTTC.

The rearrangement links TRBV7-2 to TRBJ2-4; 7 bases line up with TRBD1. The CDR3 contains 12 residues. Germline loops: CDR1 SGHTA, CDR2 FQGNSA. After removal of 5 bases from V and 15 bases from J, the junction contained 10 bases not matched to a gene. DNA of the CDR3: TGTGCCAGCAGCCTCGACAGGGCTCAGCTGTACTTC. Translation gives CASSLDRAQLYF.

This clonotype was picked up a small number of times. V is TRBV7-9 and J is TRBJ2-5; D is possibly TRBD1 (5 bases). The CDR3 runs 13 residues. V was shortened by 5 bases and J by 5 bases, with 12 bases between the two germline ends. The germline V gene encodes CDR1 SEHNR and CDR2 FQNEAQ (reference sequence). This CDR3 reads CASSLWTLETQYF. The CDR3 DNA reads TGTGCCAGCAGCCTCTGGACATTGGAGACCCAGTACTTC.

This clonotype has only a few counts. The rearrangement joins TRBV7-9 to TRBJ2-7; D unresolved. This CDR3 is built from 13 residues. Germline V lookup: CDR1 SEHNR, CDR2 FQNEAQ (reference sequence). V lost 5 bases to trimming and J lost 6 bases, with 14 bases between them. CDR3: CASSPRLPGEQYF. For the CDR3, the DNA is TGTGCCAGCAGCCCACGACTCCCGGGCGAGCAGTACTTC.

This clonotype showed up just a few times. The chain uses TRBV20-1 and TRBJ2-1, with D possibly being TRBD1 or TRBD2 (5 bases each). V was pared by 3 bases and J by 5 bases, with 20 bases between. This CDR3 has 16 amino acids. CDR1 DFQATT and CDR2 SNEGSKA come from the germline V gene (reference sequence). CDR3 nucleotide sequence: TGCAGTGCTAGTCCCCCTCGGGGAAGGGGTCACAATGAGCAGTTCTTC. Translated, it gives CSASPPRGRGHNEQFF.

This clonotype was observed at least ten times. The chain has TRBV20-1 and TRBJ1-3; 8 bases are shared with TRBD1. V gave up 0 bases and J gave up 8 bases; unmatched junction bases: 12. Germline CDR1 is DFQATT and CDR2 is SNEGSKA (reference sequence). The CDR3 runs to 16 residues. This chain's CDR3 is CSARDPRAGGLDTIYF. In DNA form, the CDR3 reads TGCAGTGCTAGAGACCCTCGGGCAGGGGGCTTGGACACCATATATTTT.

The chain carries TRBV7-2 and TRBJ2-7, with D perhaps given as TRBD1 or TRBD2 (5 bases each). The germline V and J ends were trimmed by 0 bases and 2 bases, with 17 bases remaining between them. CDR1 SGHTA and CDR2 FQGNSA come from the germline V gene. The CDR3 loop spans 17 amino acids. DNA for the CDR3: TGTGCCAGCAGCTTAGCGGTCGGGGACGGGCGGACCTACGAGCAGTACTTC. Translated, it gives CASSLAVGDGRTYEQYF.

This clonotype was seen ten or more times. The rearrangement uses TRBV7-9 and TRBJ2-5, with D perhaps matching TRBD2 (6 bases). The ends were cut back, 5 bases at V and 6 bases at J, with 16 bases in the middle. The CDR3 spans 14 residues. Per the germline V gene, CDR1 is SEHNR and CDR2 is FQNEAQ (reference sequence). Here the CDR3 reads CASSHPGGGQTQYF. CDR3 coding DNA: TGTGCCAGCAGCCACCCTGGAGGAGGGCAGACCCAGTACTTC.

The V call is TRBV27, the J call TRBJ2-7; D may be TRBD2 (6 bases). V was pared by 5 bases and J by 4 bases, with 15 bases between. The CDR3 is 14 residues long. The germline V gene has CDR1 MNHEY and CDR2 SMNVEV (reference sequence). CDR3 sequence: CASSRALAVYEQYF. The CDR3 DNA is TGTGCCAGCAGTCGGGCACTAGCAGTATACGAGCAGTACTTC.

In its sample, this clonotype was seen a few times. The CDR3 bases are TGCAGCGTTGAAGACGGGCATCAACCTGGGGCCAACGTCCTGACTTTC. It is translated as CSVEDGHQPGANVLTF. The J gene is TRBJ2-6, the V gene TRBV29-1; D gene uncertain. Trimming removed 0 bases from V and 2 bases from J, with 11 bases in between. Per germline, CDR1 SQVTM and CDR2 ANQGSEA. The CDR3 loop spans 16 amino acids.

V gene TRBV11-2 combines with J gene TRBJ1-5; TRBD1 matches 9 bases. Losses at the gene ends were 3 bases for V and 6 bases for J; bases not matched to a gene: 15. The CDR3 totals 18 residues. The germline CDR1 and CDR2 sequences are SGHAT and FQNNGV. This CDR3 reads CASSFNAGGTGSGQPQHF. CDR3 DNA sequence: TGTGCCAGCAGCTTCAATGCCGGTGGGACAGGGTCTGGTCAGCCCCAGCATTTT.

This clonotype was seen a few times. The CDR3 DNA sequence: TGTGCCAGCAGCGTAGTCGGGGCGCCGGGTTACGAGCAGTACTTC. It is translated as CASSVVGAPGYEQYF. The chain combines TRBV9 with TRBJ2-7, with D perhaps TRBD1 or TRBD2 (5 bases each). Germline-derived CDR1 and CDR2 are SGDLS and YYNGEE. The CDR3 sequence is 15 residues long. V was shortened by 0 bases and J by 4 bases, with 14 bases between the two germline ends.

This clonotype showed up many times. The chain couples TRBV5-1 to TRBJ2-2; no clear D gene. The CDR3 contains 14 residues. V dropped 0 bases and J dropped 1 base, with 4 bases sitting between them. CDR1 is SGHRS and CDR2 is YFSETQ in the germline V gene. CDR3 region: CASSLGVNTGELFF. The CDR3 region has the DNA TGCGCCAGCAGCTTGGGAGTGAACACCGGGGAGCTGTTTTTT.

This clonotype came up a few times. This sequence joins TRBV7-6 and TRBJ2-1; 12 nucleotides line up with TRBD2. Germline CDR1 SGHVS, CDR2 FNYEAQ. V was clipped by 5 bases and J by 3 bases; unmatched bases: 14. The CDR3 spans 19 residues. The CDR3 coding sequence is TGTGCCAGCAGCCCTCGACTAGCGGGAGTGGTCGATGACTACAATGAGCAGTTCTTC. This encodes CASSPRLAGVVDDYNEQFF.

This clonotype was observed a few times. This chain connects TRBV6-1 to TRBJ2-2; the match to TRBD2 covers 9 bases. Germline V gives CDR1 MNHNS, CDR2 SASEGT. Trimming took 5 bases from V and 4 from J; bases not matched to a gene: 5. This CDR3 is 15 amino acids long. CDR3 protein: CASSNSGRSTGELFF. The DNA for the CDR3 is TGTGCCAGCAGTAATAGCGGGAGAAGCACCGGGGAGCTGTTTTTT.

There are a few counts of this clonotype. The chain joins TRBV11-1 to TRBJ2-3; the D gene is possibly TRBD2 (5 bases). The V gene's germline CDR1 is SGHAT and CDR2 FQDESV (reference sequence). V was clipped by 1 base and J by 0 bases, with 17 bases between them. The CDR3 runs 18 residues. CDR3: CASSLGSGGSASTDTQYF. The CDR3, as DNA: TGTGCCAGCAGCTTAGGATCGGGCGGTAGCGCTAGCACAGATACGCAGTATTTT.

The chain links TRBV27 to TRBJ2-2; D gene ambiguous. V was pared by 10 bases and J by 3 bases, with 15 bases between. The CDR3 loop spans 14 amino acids. Germline CDR1 is MNHEY and CDR2 is SMNVEV (reference sequence). The CDR3 protein is CATRNRAYTGELFF. The CDR3 coding sequence is TGTGCCACCCGAAATAGGGCGTACACCGGGGAGCTGTTTTTT.

V and J are TRBV12-3 or TRBV12-4 and TRBJ1-2; no reliable D call. V dropped 2 bases and J dropped 1 base, with 2 bases sitting between them. There are 12 residues in the CDR3. The CDR3 DNA follows: TGTGCCAGCAGTTTAATTAACTATGGCTACACCTTC. It specifies CASSLINYGYTF.

This clonotype was recorded at least ten times. The CDR3 nucleotides are TGTGCCAGCAGCTCCGGACTAGCGGGCGGATACAATGAGCAGTTCTTC. Protein product: CASSSGLAGGYNEQFF. The V and J genes are TRBV7-8 and TRBJ2-1; 11 positions match TRBD2. This CDR3 is built from 16 residues. V lost 4 bases, J lost 4 bases, and 6 bases stayed unmatched. Per germline, CDR1 SGHVS and CDR2 FQNEAQ.

A few counts support this clonotype. The chain links TRBV7-9 to TRBJ1-1, with D hard to call. CDR1 SEHNR and CDR2 FQNEAQ come from the germline V gene (reference sequence). The CDR3 covers 13 residues. The V gene lost 3 bases and the J gene lost 3 bases, with 8 bases spanning the gap. CDR3 loop: CASSFPSHTEAFF. The CDR3 DNA reads as TGTGCCAGCAGCTTCCCCAGCCACACTGAAGCTTTCTTT. Supplemented by reference TRBV7-9 and TRBJ1-1, the full variable domain reads DTGVSQNPRHKITKRGQNVTFRCDPISEHNRLYWYRQTLGQGPEFLTYFQNEAQLEKSRLLSDRFSAERPKGSFSTLEIQRTEQGDSAMYLCASSFPSHTEAFFGQGTRLTVV.

This clonotype has more than one count but fewer than ten. The rearrangement uses TRBV20-1 and TRBJ1-5, with a weak D call TRBD1 (5 bases). CDR3 length: 13 amino acids. V was trimmed by 6 bases and J by 3 bases, leaving 12 bases between them. In germline, CDR1 is DFQATT, CDR2 SNEGSKA (reference sequence). In DNA, the CDR3 is TGCAGTGCCCCGGGACCCCCCAATCAGCCCCAGCATTTT. This gives the protein CSAPGPPNQPQHF.

In its sample, this clonotype was seen many times. The chain employs TRBV7-9 and TRBJ2-7, with a weak D call TRBD1 (6 bases). The ends were cut back, 2 bases at V and 2 bases at J, with 10 bases in the middle. Germline V CDR1 and CDR2: SEHNR, FQNEAQ (reference sequence). The CDR3 contains 14 residues. This chain's CDR3 is CASSLRDTTYEQYF. CDR3 nucleotide sequence: TGTGCCAGCAGCTTAAGGGACACAACCTACGAGCAGTACTTC.